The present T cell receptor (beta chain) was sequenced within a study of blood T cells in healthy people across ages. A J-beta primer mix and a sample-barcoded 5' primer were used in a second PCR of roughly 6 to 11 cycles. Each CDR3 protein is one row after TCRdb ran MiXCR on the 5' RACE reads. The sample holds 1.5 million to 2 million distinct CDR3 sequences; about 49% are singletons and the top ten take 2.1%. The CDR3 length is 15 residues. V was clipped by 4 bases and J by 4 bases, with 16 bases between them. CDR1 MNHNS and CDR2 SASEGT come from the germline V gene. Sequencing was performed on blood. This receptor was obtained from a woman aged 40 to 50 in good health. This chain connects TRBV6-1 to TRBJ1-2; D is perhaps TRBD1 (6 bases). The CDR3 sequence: CASSAGQTKPYGYTF. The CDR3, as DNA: TGTGCCAGCAGTGCCGGACAGACTAAACCCTATGGCTACACCTTC.